This T cell receptor (beta chain) was captured by sequencing in a study of blood T cell repertoires in COVID-19. There are a few counts of this clone. Original processing notes: Quantification of nucleated cells was approximated via reference gene primer amplification. The data were produced by immunoSEQ multiplex PCR, yet TCRdb's version contains in-frame clones alone and is incomplete. V, J and clone size are taken as reported in that table, and D and trimming were inferred from the DNA itself. The data show around 65,000 clones, with approximately 83% seen just once and about 14% held by the top ten. Trimming took 0 bases from V and 5 from J, leaving 12 bases between them. Looked up from germline, CDR1 is SGHDT and CDR2 is YYEEEE. The CDR3 runs 15 residues.

The source material was peripheral blood. The chain employs TRBV5-6 and TRBJ2-1; D is possibly TRBD2 (6 bases). The receptor was isolated from a human donor in a cohort sampled during active COVID-19. The CDR3 nucleotides read TGTGCCAGCAGCTTGGTGGGAGGATCCCACAATGAGCAGTTCTTC. Encoded protein: CASSLVGGSHNEQFF.